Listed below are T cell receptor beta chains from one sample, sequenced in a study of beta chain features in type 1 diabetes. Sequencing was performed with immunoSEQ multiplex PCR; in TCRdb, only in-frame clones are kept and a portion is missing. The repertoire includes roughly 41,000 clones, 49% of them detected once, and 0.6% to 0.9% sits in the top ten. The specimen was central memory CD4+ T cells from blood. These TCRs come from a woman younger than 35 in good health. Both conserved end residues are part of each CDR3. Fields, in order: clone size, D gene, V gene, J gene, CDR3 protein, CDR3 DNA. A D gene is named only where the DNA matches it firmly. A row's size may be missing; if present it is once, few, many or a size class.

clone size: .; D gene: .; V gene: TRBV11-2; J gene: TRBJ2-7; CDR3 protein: CASSLVQGAYEQYF; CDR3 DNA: TGTGCCAGCAGCTTAGTTCAGGGCGCCTACGAGCAGTACTTC
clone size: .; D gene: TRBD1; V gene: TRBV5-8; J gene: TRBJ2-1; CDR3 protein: CASSLGQGYNEQFF; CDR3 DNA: TGTGCCAGCAGCTTAGGACAGGGGTACAATGAGCAGTTCTTC
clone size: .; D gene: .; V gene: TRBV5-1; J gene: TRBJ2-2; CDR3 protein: CASSPGQTNTGELFF; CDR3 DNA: TGCGCCAGCAGTCCAGGACAAACGAACACCGGGGAGCTGTTTTTT
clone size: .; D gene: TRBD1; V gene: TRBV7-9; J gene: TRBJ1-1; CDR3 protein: CASDEQGPMNTEAFF; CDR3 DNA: TGTGCCAGCGACGAACAGGGGCCTATGAACACTGAAGCTTTCTTT
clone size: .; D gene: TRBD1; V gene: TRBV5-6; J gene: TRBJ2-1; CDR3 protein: CASSLTSGGRNEQFF; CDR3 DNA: TGTGCCAGCAGCTTGACCTCAGGGGGCAGGAATGAGCAGTTCTTC
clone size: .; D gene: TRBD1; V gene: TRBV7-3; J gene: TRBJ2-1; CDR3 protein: CASSSKYRGNEQFF; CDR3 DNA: TGTGCCAGCAGCTCAAAATACAGGGGCAATGAGCAGTTCTTC
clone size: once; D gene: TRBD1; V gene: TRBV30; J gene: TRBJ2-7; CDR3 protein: CAWNRDSPSYEQYF; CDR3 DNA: TGTGCCTGGAATAGGGACAGTCCATCCTACGAGCAGTACTTC
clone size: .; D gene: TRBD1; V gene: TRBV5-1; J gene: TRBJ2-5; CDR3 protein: CASSLGQGIRTQETQYF; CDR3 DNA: TGCGCCAGCAGCTTGGGACAGGGAATTCGGACCCAAGAGACCCAGTACTTC
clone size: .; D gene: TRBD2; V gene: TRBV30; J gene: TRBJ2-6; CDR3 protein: CAWSVLTSGSLFGGANVLTF; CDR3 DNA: TGTGCCTGGAGTGTATTGACTAGCGGGAGTTTGTTTGGTGGGGCCAACGTCCTGACTTTC
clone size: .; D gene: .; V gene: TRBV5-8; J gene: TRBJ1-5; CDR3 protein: CASSARVIINQPQHF; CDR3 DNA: TGTGCCAGCAGCGCCAGGGTTATCATAAATCAGCCCCAGCATTTT
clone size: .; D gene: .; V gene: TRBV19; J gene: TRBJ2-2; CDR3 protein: CASRNSGTTNTGELFF; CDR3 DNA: TGTGCCAGTAGGAACTCCGGGACAACGAACACCGGGGAGCTGTTTTTT
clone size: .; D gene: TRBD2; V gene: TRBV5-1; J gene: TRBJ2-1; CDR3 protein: CASSSGLVSYNEQFF; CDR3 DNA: TGCGCCAGCAGCTCGGGACTAGTTTCCTACAATGAGCAGTTCTTC
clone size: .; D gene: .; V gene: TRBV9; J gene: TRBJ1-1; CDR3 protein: CASSGRENTEAFF; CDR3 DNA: TGTGCCAGCAGCGGTCGAGAGAACACTGAAGCTTTCTTT
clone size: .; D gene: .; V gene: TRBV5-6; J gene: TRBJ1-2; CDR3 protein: CASSLMSSNYGYTF; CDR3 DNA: TGTGCCAGCAGCTTGATGAGCTCTAACTATGGCTACACCTTC